This entry is about one T cell receptor beta chain. This clonotype showed up many times. Its antigen remains unidentified. A much larger clonotype is one base distant, so this may be a read error. These data are taken from a study of breast tumors, draining lymph nodes, adjacent tissues (dated by TCRdb to between 2015 and 2016). Regarding the study in general: In breast cancer patients, the study compared the TCR beta repertoires of tumor, adjacent nontumor tissue and axillary lymph nodes. The study aimed to assess the relationships and possible T-cell exchange between tumor, surrounding tissue and draining lymph node repertoires in human breast cancer. What the authors observed across the whole study: The conclusion that tumor T cells originate in lymph nodes was framed as consistent with a hypothesis rather than directly demonstrated. The data were judged consistent with most tumor T cells deriving from the lymph node and then expanding within tumor tissue. In luminal-like breast cancer, tumor and nontumor tissue repertoires resembled each other significantly more than in basal-like breast cancer. Tumors showed preferential V and J gene usage, and their T-cell repertoire diversity fell below that of lymph nodes yet above that of nontumor tissue.

Adjacent samples consisted of nontumor breast tissue surrounding the tumor. The germline V gene supplies CDR1 MNHEY and CDR2 SVGEGT. The CDR3 runs 14 residues from the cysteine to the phenylalanine. The CDR3 DNA has 42 bases and is translated from base 1. V is reduced by 8 bases and J by 4 bases, leaving a spacing of 15 bases between them. Sequencer: Illumina HiSeq 2000. TCR beta chain libraries were generated through multiplex PCR amplification. High-throughput sequencing was used to analyze the amplified TCR beta chain products. The public reads were quality trimmed at Q25 with fastp and then assembled into clones with MiXCR by TCRdb, keeping productive beta chains. Rows matching on CDR3 protein sequence are summarized as one entry with the most common DNA and genes. This sample comprises around 13,000 distinct CDR3 sequences, over 45% of them detected only once. Together, the top ten hold around 41% of the sample.

The V gene is TRBV6-2 or TRBV6-3 and the J gene is TRBJ2-1; D gene: possibly TRBD2, on 6 matching bases. The TCR originated in a female donor with breast cancer. Some clones in this sample may be carry-over from other donors' samples. The sequenced sample was tumor-adjacent breast tissue. The sequence in DNA is TGTGCCAGCGGGCCGGGAGCCTCTTACAATGAGCAGTTCTTC. The encoded protein is CASGPGASYNEQFF.